Within the sample, the clone carrying this TCR beta chain is medium-sized. Its antigen is unknown. Amplification of TCR beta used genomic DNA extracted from peripheral blood. These data belong to a study of T cell repertoires in aging, cancer and after chemotherapy. Study summary: Donor ages fell into six groups from 30 or younger up to 70 or older. Findings and caveats of the study: Immunological memory after chemotherapy cannot be judged from the repertoire data.

Trimming took off 0 bases at V and 5 bases at J, with 17 bases between the two ends. CDR1 and CDR2 (germline): SGHDT, YYEEEE. The CDR3 loop spans 16 amino acids. Multiplex touch-down PCR with TRB-A/B primers amplified rearranged V-D-J TRB sequences. A single record per CDR3 protein comes from TCRdb applying MiXCR to the multiplex PCR reads. The table records 4,000 to 6,000 distinct CDR3 sequences, 21% of them present only once. The sample comprised blood. V usage is TRBV5-6 and J usage is TRBJ2-5; D is uncertain. This TCR was recovered from a human donor with a blood cancer. CDR3 DNA: TGTGCCAGCAGCTTGGTCACAACAGAAACCAGGGAGACCCAGTACTTC. Translation: CASSLVTTETRETQYF.